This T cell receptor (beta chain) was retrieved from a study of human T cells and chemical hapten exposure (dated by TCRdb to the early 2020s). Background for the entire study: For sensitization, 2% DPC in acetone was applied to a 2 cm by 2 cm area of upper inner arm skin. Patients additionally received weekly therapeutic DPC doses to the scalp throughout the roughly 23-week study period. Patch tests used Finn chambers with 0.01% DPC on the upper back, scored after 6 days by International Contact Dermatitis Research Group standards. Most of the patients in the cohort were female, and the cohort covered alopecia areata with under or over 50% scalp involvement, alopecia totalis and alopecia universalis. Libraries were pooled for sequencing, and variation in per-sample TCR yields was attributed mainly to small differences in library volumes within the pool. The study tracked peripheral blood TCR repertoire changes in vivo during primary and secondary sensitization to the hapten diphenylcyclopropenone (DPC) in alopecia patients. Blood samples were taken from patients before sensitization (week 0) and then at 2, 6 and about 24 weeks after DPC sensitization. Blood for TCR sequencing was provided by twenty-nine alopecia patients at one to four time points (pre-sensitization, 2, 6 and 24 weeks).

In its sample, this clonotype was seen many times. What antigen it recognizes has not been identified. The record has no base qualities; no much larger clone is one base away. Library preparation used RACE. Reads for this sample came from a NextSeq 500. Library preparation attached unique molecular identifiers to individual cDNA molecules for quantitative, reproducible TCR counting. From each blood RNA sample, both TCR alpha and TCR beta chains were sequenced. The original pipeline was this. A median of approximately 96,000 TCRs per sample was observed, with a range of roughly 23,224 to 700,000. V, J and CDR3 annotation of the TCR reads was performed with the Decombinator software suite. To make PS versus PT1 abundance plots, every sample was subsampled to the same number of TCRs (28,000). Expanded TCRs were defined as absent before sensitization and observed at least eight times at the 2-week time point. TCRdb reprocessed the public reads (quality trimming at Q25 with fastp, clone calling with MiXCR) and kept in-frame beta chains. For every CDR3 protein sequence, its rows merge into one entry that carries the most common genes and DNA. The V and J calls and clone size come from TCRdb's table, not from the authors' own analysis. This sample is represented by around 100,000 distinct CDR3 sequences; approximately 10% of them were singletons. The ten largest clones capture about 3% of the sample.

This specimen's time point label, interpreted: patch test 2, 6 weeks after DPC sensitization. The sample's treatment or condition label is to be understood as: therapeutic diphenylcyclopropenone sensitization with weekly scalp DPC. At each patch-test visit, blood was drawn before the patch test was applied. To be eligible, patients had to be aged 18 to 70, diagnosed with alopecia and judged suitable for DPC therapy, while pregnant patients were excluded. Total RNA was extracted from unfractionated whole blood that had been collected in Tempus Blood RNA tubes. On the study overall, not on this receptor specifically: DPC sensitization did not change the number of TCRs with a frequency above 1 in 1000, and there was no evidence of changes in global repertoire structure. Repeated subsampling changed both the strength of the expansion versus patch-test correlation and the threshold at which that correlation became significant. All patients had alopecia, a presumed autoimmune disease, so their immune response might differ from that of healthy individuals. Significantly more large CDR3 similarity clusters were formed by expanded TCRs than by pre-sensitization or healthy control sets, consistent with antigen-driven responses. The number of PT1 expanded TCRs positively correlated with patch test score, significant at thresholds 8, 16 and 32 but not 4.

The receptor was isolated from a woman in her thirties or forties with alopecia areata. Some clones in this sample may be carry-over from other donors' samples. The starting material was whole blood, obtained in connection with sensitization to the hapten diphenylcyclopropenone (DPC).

The DNA reads as follows: TGTGCCAGCAGTCCCGGGGGGTTGAAGTCTGGAAACACCATATATTTT. It is translated as CASSPGGLKSGNTIYF. Recombination linked TRBV27 to TRBJ1-3, with TRBD1 tentatively as D gene (5 bases match). Measured from the cysteine to the phenylalanine, the CDR3 is 16 residues long. Only the CDR3 DNA is retained, 48 bases long and in frame from the first base. V and J are truncated by 5 bases and 1 base respectively, leaving an intervening sequence of 15 bases. The germline V gene encodes CDR1 MNHEY and CDR2 SMNVEV (reference sequence).